This record looks at one TCR beta chain sequence and its context. No antigen is known for it. The data were produced by immunoSEQ multiplex PCR, yet TCRdb's version contains in-frame clones alone and is incomplete. Of about 130,000 clones in the sample, roughly 90% were seen once. Germline CDR1 is GTSNPN and CDR2 is SVGIG (reference sequence). V lost 5 bases and J lost 7, with 15 bases in between. The CDR3 consists of 14 residues. This sample was taken from a study of T cell responses to AZD1222 COVID-19 vaccine. Study-wide results and limits: Across spike, vaccine-associated CD4 TCRs were found, dominant at 160-218 and 743-854. Seropositive AZD1222 recipients at baseline numbered only six or seven. Without day 14 samples, only post-peak T cell repertoires were studied.

This clonotype originated in an adult in good health. Sequencing was performed on peripheral blood, taken on day 0 of AZD1222 vaccination. V gene TRBV30 combines with J gene TRBJ1-6, with D unresolved. CDR3 protein: CAWSKGRPNSPLHF. The CDR3 DNA follows: TGTGCCTGGTCGAAGGGCAGGCCAAATTCACCCCTCCACTTT.